This section outlines one T cell receptor (beta chain) sequence together with its context. Its cognate antigen is unknown. This specimen belongs to a study of cytomegalovirus exposure and HLA in healthy donors. Study results and caveats: What TCR beta sequences reportedly achieved was accurate prediction of HLA-A and HLA-B alleles in most subjects. The listing of about 150 TCR beta chains classed them as cytomegalovirus-associated.

The PCR had 60 Vbeta and 13 Jbeta primers. The assay was immunoSEQ multiplex PCR, and TCRdb's table has in-frame clones only and misses some. The table includes more than 90,000 clones, approximately 60% detected once. In nominal health when sampled, donors likely had unrecorded immune exposures nonetheless. V lost 1 base to trimming and J lost 1 base, with 8 bases between them. This CDR3 is built from 14 residues. In germline, CDR1 is LNHDA, CDR2 SQIVND (reference sequence). The sequence derives from a woman in her 30s in good health and CMV-seronegative. The sequenced sample was PBMCs. The rearrangement joins TRBV19 to TRBJ2-7, with D unresolved. CDR3 nucleotide sequence: TGTGCCAGTAGTATAGTTCCGGGTTCCTACGAGCAGTACTTC. Protein: CASSIVPGSYEQYF. Filled out from reference TRBV19 and TRBJ2-7, the complete variable domain reads DGGITQSPKYLFRKEGQNVTLSCEQNLNHDAMYWYRQDPGQGLRLIYYSQIVNDFQKGDIAEGYSVSREKKESFPLTVTSAQKNPTAFYLCASSIVPGSYEQYFGPGTRLTVT.